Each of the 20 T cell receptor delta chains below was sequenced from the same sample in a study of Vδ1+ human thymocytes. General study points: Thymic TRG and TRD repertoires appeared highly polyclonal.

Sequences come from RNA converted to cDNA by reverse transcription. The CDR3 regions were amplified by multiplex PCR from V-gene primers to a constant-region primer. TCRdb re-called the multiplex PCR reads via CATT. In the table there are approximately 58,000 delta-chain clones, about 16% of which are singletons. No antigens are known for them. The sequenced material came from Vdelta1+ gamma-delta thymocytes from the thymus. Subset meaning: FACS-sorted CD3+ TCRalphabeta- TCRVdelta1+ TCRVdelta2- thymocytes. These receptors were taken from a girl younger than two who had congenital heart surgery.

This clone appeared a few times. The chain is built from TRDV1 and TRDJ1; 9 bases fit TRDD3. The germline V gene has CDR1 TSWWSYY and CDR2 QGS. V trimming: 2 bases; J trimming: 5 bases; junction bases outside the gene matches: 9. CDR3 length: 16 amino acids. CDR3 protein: CALGEYKGGYRDKLIF. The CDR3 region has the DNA TGTGCTCTTGGGGAATATAAAGGGGGATACCGGGATAAACTCATCTTT.

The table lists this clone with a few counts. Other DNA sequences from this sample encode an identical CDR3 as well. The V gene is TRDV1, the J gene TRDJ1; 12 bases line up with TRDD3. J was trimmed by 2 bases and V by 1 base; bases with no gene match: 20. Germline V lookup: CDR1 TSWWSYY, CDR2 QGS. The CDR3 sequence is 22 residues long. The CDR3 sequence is CALGEPLKYWGIPIQLTDKLIF. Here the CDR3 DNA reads TGTGCTCTTGGGGAACCCCTCAAATACTGGGGGATACCCATCCAACTGACCGATAAACTCATCTTT.

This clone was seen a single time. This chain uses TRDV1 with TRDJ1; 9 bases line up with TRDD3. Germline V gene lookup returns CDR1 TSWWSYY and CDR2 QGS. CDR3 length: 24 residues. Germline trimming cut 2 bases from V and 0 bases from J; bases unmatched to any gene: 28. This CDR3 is CALGEGVIPPWPSTGGRYTDKLIF. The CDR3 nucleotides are TGTGCTCTTGGGGAAGGTGTCATTCCACCTTGGCCCTCCACTGGGGGACGGTACACCGATAAACTCATCTTT.

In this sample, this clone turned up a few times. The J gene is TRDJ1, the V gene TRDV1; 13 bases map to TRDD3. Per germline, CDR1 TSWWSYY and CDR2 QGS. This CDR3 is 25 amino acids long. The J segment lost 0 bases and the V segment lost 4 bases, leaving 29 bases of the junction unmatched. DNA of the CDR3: TGTGCTCTTGGGGCACGCAGCATTTCCGCCGATAGCCACTGGGGGATACGACGGTACACCGATAAACTCATCTTT. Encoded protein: CALGARSISADSHWGIRRYTDKLIF.

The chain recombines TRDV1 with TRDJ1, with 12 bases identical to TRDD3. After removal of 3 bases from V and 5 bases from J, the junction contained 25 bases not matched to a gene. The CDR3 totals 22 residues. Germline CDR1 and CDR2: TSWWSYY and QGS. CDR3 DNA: TGTGCTCTTGGGGATTCCTGCCTTCCTCGTCTGGGGGATACGGGGCTGAGGGATAAACTCATCTTT. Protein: CALGDSCLPRLGDTGLRDKLIF.

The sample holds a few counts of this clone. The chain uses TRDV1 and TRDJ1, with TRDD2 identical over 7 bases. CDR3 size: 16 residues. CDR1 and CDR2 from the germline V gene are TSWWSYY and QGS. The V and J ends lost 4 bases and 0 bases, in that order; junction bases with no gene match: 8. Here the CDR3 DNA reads TGTGCTCTTGGGGCAACCTTCCTCCTATACACCGATAAACTCATCTTT. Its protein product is CALGATFLLYTDKLIF.

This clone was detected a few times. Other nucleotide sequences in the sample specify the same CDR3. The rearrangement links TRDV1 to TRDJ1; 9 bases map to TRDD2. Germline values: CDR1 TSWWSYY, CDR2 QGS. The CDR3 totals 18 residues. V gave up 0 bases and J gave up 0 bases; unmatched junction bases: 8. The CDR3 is CALGELTFLRGDTDKLIF. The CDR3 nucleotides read TGTGCTCTTGGGGAACTAACCTTCCTACGAGGTGACACCGATAAACTCATCTTT.

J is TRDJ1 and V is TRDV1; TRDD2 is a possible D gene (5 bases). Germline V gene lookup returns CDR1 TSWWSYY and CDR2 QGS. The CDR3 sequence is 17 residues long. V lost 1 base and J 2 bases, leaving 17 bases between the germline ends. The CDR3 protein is CALGEPYPVTPTDKLIF. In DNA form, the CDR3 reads TGTGCTCTTGGGGAACCCTACCCGGTGACGCCGACCGATAAACTCATCTTT.

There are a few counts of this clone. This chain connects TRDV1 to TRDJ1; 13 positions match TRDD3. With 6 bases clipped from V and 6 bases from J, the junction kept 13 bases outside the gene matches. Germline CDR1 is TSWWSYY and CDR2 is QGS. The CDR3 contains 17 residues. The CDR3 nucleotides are TGTGCTCTTGGTCCCGTGGGGGACTGGGGGATACGACATAAACTCATCTTT. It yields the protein CALGPVGDWGIRHKLIF.

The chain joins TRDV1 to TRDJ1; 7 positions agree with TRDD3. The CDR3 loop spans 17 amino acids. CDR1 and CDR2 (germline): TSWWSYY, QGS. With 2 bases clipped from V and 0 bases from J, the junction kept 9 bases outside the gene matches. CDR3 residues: CALGEKGRGIYTDKLIF. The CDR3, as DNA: TGTGCTCTTGGGGAAAAGGGGAGGGGGATTTACACCGATAAACTCATCTTT.

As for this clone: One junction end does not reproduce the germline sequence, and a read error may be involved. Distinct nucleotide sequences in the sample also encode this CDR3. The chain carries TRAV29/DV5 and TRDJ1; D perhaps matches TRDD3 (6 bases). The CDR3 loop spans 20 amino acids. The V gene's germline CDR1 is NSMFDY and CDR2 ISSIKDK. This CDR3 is CAARAPLTGGLYKYTDKLIF. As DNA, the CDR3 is TGTGCAGCAAGGGCTCCTCTTACCGGGGGACTCTATAAGTACACCGATAAACTCATCTTC.

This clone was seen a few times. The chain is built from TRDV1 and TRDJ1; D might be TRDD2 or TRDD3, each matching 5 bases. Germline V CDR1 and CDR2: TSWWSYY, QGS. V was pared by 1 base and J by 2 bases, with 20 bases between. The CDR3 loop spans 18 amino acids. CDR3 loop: CALGERTYSNWPTDKLIF. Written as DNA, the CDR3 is TGTGCTCTTGGGGAACGGACCTACTCCAACTGGCCTACCGATAAACTCATCTTT.

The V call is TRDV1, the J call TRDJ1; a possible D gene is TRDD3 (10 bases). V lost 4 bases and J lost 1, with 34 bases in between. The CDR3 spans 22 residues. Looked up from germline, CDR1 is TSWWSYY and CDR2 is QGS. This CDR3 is CALGVAFGPSYCTGGSTDKLIF. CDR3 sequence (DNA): TGTGCTCTTGGGGTCGCCTTCGGCCCTTCCTACTGTACTGGGGGATCCACCGATAAACTCATCTTT.

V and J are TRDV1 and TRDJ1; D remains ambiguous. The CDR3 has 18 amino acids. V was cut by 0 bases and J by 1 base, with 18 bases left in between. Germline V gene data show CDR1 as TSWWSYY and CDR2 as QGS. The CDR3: CALGELRFPVGPTDKLIF. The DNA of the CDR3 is TGTGCTCTTGGGGAACTAAGGTTCCCCGTCGGGCCCACCGATAAACTCATCTTT.

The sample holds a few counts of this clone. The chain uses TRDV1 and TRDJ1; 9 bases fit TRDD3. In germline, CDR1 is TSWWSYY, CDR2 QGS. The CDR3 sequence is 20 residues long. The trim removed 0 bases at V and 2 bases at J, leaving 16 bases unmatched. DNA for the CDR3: TGTGCTCTTGGGGAACTAGAGAGACTGTGGGGGATAATCAGGACCGATAAACTCATCTTT. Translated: CALGELERLWGIIRTDKLIF.

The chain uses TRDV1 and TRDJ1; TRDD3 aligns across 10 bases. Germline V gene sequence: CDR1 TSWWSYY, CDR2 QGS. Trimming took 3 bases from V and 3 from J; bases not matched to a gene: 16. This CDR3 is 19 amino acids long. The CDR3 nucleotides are TGTGCTCTTGGGGACACCCAACGTTTCTGGGGGATATTACCCGATAAACTCATCTTT. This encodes CALGDTQRFWGILPDKLIF.

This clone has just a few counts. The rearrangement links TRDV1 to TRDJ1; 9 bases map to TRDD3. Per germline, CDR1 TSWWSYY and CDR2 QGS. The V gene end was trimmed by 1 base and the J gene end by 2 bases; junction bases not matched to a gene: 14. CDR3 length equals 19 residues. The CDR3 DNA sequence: TGTGCTCTTGGGGAACCCATACACCGGTACTGGGGGACTACCGATAAACTCATCTTT. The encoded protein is CALGEPIHRYWGTTDKLIF.

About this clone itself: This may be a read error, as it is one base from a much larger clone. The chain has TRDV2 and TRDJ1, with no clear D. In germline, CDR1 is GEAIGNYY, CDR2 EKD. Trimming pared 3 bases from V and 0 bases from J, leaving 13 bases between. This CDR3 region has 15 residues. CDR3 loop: CACDGVDSYTDKLIF. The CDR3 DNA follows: TGTGCCTGTGACGGAGTGGACTCATACACCGATAAACTCATCTTT.

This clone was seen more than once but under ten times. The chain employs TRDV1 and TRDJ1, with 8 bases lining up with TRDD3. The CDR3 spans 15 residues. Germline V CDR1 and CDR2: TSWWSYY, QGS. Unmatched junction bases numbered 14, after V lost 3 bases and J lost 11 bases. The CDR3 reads CALGEAYWGSRRLIF. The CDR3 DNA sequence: TGTGCTCTTGGGGAGGCCTACTGGGGGTCCCGTAGGCTCATCTTT.

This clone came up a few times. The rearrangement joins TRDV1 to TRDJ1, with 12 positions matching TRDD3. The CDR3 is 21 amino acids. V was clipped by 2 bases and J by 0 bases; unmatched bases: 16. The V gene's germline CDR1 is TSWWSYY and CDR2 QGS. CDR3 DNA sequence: TGTGCTCTTGGGGAAATCGGATCTGGGGGATACGTGGAATATTACACCGATAAACTCATCTTT. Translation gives CALGEIGSGGYVEYYTDKLIF.